Following are 10 T cell receptor beta chains from one sample sequenced in a study of blood T cell repertoires in COVID-19. Repertoires were generated with immunoSEQ multiplex PCR, while TCRdb's copy carries only in-frame clones and drops some. The sample lists almost 15,000 clones, about 89% occurring once. The specimen sequenced was peripheral blood. Source of these receptors: a woman between 65 and 79 years old in a cohort sampled during active or convalescent COVID-19.

The chain carries TRBV7-9 and TRBJ1-4; 7 positions match TRBD1. The CDR3 length is 15 residues. The V and J ends lost 6 bases and 5 bases, in that order; junction bases with no gene match: 9. Germline-derived CDR1 and CDR2 are SEHNR and FQNEAQ (reference sequence). The CDR3 DNA follows: TGTGCCAGCAGGGGGAATGACAGGGAGAATGAAAAACTGTTTTTT. This gives the protein CASRGNDRENEKLFF.

In DNA, the CDR3 is TGTGCCAGCAGCTTAATACAGGATAATTCACCCCTCCACTTT. The encoded protein is CASSLIQDNSPLHF. The rearrangement joins TRBV7-9 to TRBJ1-6; TRBD1 is a possible D gene (5 bases). This CDR3 spans 14 amino acids. CDR1 is SEHNR and CDR2 is FQNEAQ in the germline V gene (reference sequence). V was shortened by 2 bases and J by 5 bases, with 7 bases between the two germline ends.

The chain links TRBV6-2 or TRBV6-3 to TRBJ2-3; D perhaps matches TRBD1 (5 bases). Germline CDR1 reads MNHEY; CDR2 reads SVGEGT. V was clipped by 2 bases and J by 7 bases, with 13 bases between them. The CDR3 runs to 14 residues. The CDR3 sequence is CASSYLRDRNTQYF. The DNA for the CDR3 is TGTGCCAGCAGTTACCTGAGAGACAGAAATACGCAGTATTTT.

This clone was seen a single time. This sequence joins TRBV28 and TRBJ2-5; 11 nucleotides align to TRBD2. CDR3 length: 16 amino acids. CDR1 is MDHEN and CDR2 is SYDVKM in the germline V gene. V was clipped by 6 bases and J by 4 bases; unmatched bases: 10. As DNA, the CDR3 is TGTGCCAGCAGCCGTATTAGCGGGGGGGCCCCAGAGACCCAGTACTTC. This translates into CASSRISGGAPETQYF.

The chain couples TRBV7-8 to TRBJ2-7; TRBD1 agrees at 7 bases. V lost 5 bases and J lost 0; bases outside the gene matches: 7. Germline assignment: CDR1 SGHVS and CDR2 FQNEAQ. The CDR3 is made up of 15 amino acids. CDR3 DNA: TGTGCCAGCAGCCATCCGGGACAGAGCTCCTACGAGCAGTACTTC. It specifies CASSHPGQSSYEQYF. Combining the CDR3 with reference TRBV7-8 and TRBJ2-7 gives the whole variable domain GAGVSQSPRYKVAKRGQDVALRCDPISGHVSLFWYQQALGQGPEFLTYFQNEAQLDKSGLPSDRFFAERPEGSVSTLKIQRTQQEDSAVYLCASSHPGQSSYEQYFGPGTRLTVT.

This clone came up once. The chain combines TRBV7-9 with TRBJ1-1; TRBD1 agrees at 8 bases. Trimming removed 1 base from V and 1 base from J; junction bases left unmatched: 2. This CDR3 has 15 amino acids. The germline V gene has CDR1 SEHNR and CDR2 FQNEAQ (reference sequence). The CDR3 DNA follows: TGTGCCAGCAGCTTAGACGGGACAGGGAACACTGAAGCTTTCTTT. Its translation is CASSLDGTGNTEAFF.

The chain is built from TRBV7-9 and TRBJ2-1; D is ambiguous. Trimming stripped 3 bases from V and 1 base from J, with 7 bases between. The germline V gene has CDR1 SEHNR and CDR2 FQNEAQ (reference sequence). The CDR3 spans 14 residues. Here the CDR3 reads CASSFGGSYNEQFF. Here the CDR3 DNA reads TGTGCCAGCAGCTTCGGCGGTTCCTACAATGAGCAGTTCTTC.

The chain recombines TRBV7-2 with TRBJ2-3; D remains unclear. Germline CDR1 SGHTA, CDR2 FQGNSA. The V and J ends lost 1 base and 2 bases respectively, with 7 bases between them. This CDR3 is 14 amino acids long. The CDR3 sequence is CASSLVPVTDTQYF. In DNA form, the CDR3 reads TGTGCCAGCAGCTTAGTTCCGGTCACAGATACGCAGTATTTT.

The chain uses TRBV6-6 and TRBJ1-2; the match to TRBD1 covers 8 bases. V dropped 4 bases and J dropped 2; count of bases not matched to a gene: 3. CDR1 MNHNY and CDR2 SVGAGI come from the germline V gene (reference sequence). The CDR3 is 14 amino acids. CDR3 in amino acids: CASSFGQGNYGYTF. The CDR3 DNA sequence: TGTGCCAGCAGTTTCGGACAGGGAAACTATGGCTACACCTTC.

V gene TRBV19 combines with J gene TRBJ2-1; 10 positions agree with TRBD2. Unmatched junction bases numbered 8, after V lost 2 bases and J lost 10 bases. The CDR3 is 15 residues long. Germline CDR1 is LNHDA and CDR2 is SQIVND (reference sequence). The CDR3 coding sequence is TGTGCCAGTAGTATATCCCTAGCGGGGGCCACGGAGCAGTTCTTC. Translated: CASSISLAGATEQFF. Based on the CDR3 plus reference TRBV19 and TRBJ2-1, the full variable domain is DGGITQSPKYLFRKEGQNVTLSCEQNLNHDAMYWYRQDPGQGLRLIYYSQIVNDFQKGDIAEGYSVSREKKESFPLTVTSAQKNPTAFYLCASSISLAGATEQFFGPGTRLTVL.